A single sample gave rise to the 19 T cell receptor beta chains below, sequenced in a study of blood T cells in healthy people across ages. Sample-barcoded 5' priming and a J-beta primer mix drove a second PCR of roughly 6 to 12 cycles. A single record per CDR3 protein comes from TCRdb applying MiXCR to the 5' RACE reads. The sample lists about 1.8 million distinct CDR3 sequences; around half were seen once. The sample was blood. The receptors were sampled from a middle-aged woman in good health.

This clonotype was seen only a few times. Germline is not matched at one junction end, which may reflect a read error. The rearrangement uses TRBV4-3 and TRBJ2-3; D might be TRBD1 (6 bases). The CDR3 loop spans 15 amino acids. Germline V gene lookup returns CDR1 LGHNA and CDR2 YSLEER. The CDR3 DNA reads as TGTGCCAGCAGCCAAGTATCAGGGGCCACAGATACGCAGTATTTT. Protein: CASSQVSGATDTQYF.

In the case of this clonotype: One junction end disagrees with the germline gene, perhaps due to a read error. The chain joins TRBV20-1 to TRBJ1-2; D is possibly TRBD1 (5 bases). CDR1 is DFQATT and CDR2 is SNEGSKA in the germline V gene (reference sequence). The CDR3 extends over 14 amino acids. CDR3 protein: CSARDEGRGYRYTF. The CDR3 region has the DNA TGCAGTGCTAGAGACGAGGGTAGGGGCTATCGCTACACCTTC.

This clonotype showed up many times. V and J are TRBV7-2 and TRBJ2-3; TRBD2 is a possible D gene (5 bases). V was trimmed by 4 bases and J by 4 bases, leaving 9 bases between them. The CDR3 runs to 13 residues. Germline V gene data show CDR1 as SGHTA and CDR2 as FQGNSA. CDR3 sequence (DNA): TGTGCCAGCAGCTCCAGAGGGTCAGATACGCAGTATTTT. Its protein is CASSSRGSDTQYF.

The rearrangement joins TRBV4-2 to TRBJ1-6; tentatively, D is TRBD1 (6 bases). Trimming left V 0 bases short and J 6 bases short, with 9 bases between. The CDR3 is 15 amino acids. Looked up from germline, CDR1 is LGHNA and CDR2 is YNFKEQ. In DNA, the CDR3 is TGTGCCAGCAGCCAAGAGGAACAGGGTAATTCACCCCTCCACTTT. Residues: CASSQEEQGNSPLHF.

The chain recombines TRBV12-3 or TRBV12-4 with TRBJ2-1; D call uncertain. CDR3 size: 12 residues. Trimming left V 10 bases short and J 6 bases short, with 13 bases between. The CDR3 DNA follows: TGTGCCACCCGGTTGGGTACCAATGAGCAGTTCTTC. Protein product: CATRLGTNEQFF.

The gene calls are TRBV2 and TRBJ2-7, with D perhaps TRBD1 or TRBD2 (7 bases each). The ends were cut back, 7 bases at V and 6 bases at J, with 13 bases in the middle. Germline V gene sequence: CDR1 SNHLY, CDR2 FYNNEI. The CDR3 spans 12 residues. The CDR3 nucleotides read TGTGCCAGCAACCAGGGGGGGAGCGAGCAGTACTTC. Protein product: CASNQGGSEQYF.

The J gene is TRBJ2-4, the V gene TRBV5-6; D remains ambiguous. Germline V lookup: CDR1 SGHDT, CDR2 YYEEEE. This CDR3 spans 13 amino acids. Trimming pared 4 bases from V and 13 bases from J, leaving 18 bases between. CDR3 amino acids: CASSVANSYGQYF. The CDR3 nucleotides read TGTGCCAGCAGCGTGGCCAACTCTTACGGGCAGTACTTC. Supplemented by reference TRBV5-6 and TRBJ2-4, the full variable domain reads DAGVTQSPTHLIKTRGQQVTLRCSPKSGHDTVSWYQQALGQGPQFIFQYYEEEERQRGNFPDRFSGHQFPNYSSELNVNALLLGDSALYLCASSVANSYGQYFGAGTRLSVL.

This chain links TRBV12-3 or TRBV12-4 with TRBJ2-2; D is unclear. The CDR3 consists of 13 residues. V gave up 5 bases and J gave up 0 bases, with 4 bases separating them. The CDR3 DNA is TGTGCCAGCAGTCCAGCGAACACCGGGGAGCTGTTTTTT. Its translation: CASSPANTGELFF.

The sample holds one count of this clonotype. CDR3 in amino acids: CSARFSGAGTGELFF. The CDR3 bases are TGCAGTGCTAGATTTTCAGGGGCGGGCACCGGGGAGCTGTTTTTT. The V and J genes are TRBV20-1 and TRBJ2-2; D possibly corresponds to TRBD1 (6 bases). V lost 2 bases and J lost 4, with 14 bases in between. The CDR3 contains 15 residues. Germline-derived CDR1 and CDR2 are DFQATT and SNEGSKA (reference sequence).

V usage is TRBV7-6 and J usage is TRBJ2-7; TRBD2 matches at 12 bases. J was trimmed by 1 base and V by 4 bases; bases with no gene match: 11. Germline CDR1 reads SGHVS; CDR2 reads FNYEAQ. There are 18 residues in the CDR3. The CDR3 nucleotides are TGTGCCAGCAGCTCCAAACTCCCTAGCGGGGGGGTGTCCTACGAGCAGTACTTC. Encoded protein: CASSSKLPSGGVSYEQYF.

The V gene is TRBV6-4, the J gene TRBJ2-1; tentatively, D is TRBD1 (7 bases). The J call is doubtful: the DNA matches TRBJ2-7 better. The length of the CDR3 is 16 residues. Germline V CDR1 and CDR2: MRHNA, SNTAGT. The CDR3 DNA follows: TGTGCCAGCAGTCCCAACGGAGGGGGCGCCTACAATGAGCAGTACTTC. Translated: CASSPNGGGAYNEQYF.

The chain has TRBV9 and TRBJ2-3; weak D call: TRBD1 (6 bases). CDR3 length: 12 residues. The V gene's germline CDR1 is SGDLS and CDR2 YYNGEE. With 7 bases removed from V and 2 bases from J, the gap between germline ends came to 8 bases. In nucleotides, the CDR3 is TGTGCCAGCGGACAGTTCACAGATACGCAGTATTTT. Its translation: CASGQFTDTQYF.

V usage is TRBV7-8 and J usage is TRBJ1-5; D possibly corresponds to TRBD1 (5 bases). The CDR3 length is 16 residues. The germline V gene encodes CDR1 SGHVS and CDR2 FQNEAQ. The V gene lost 1 base and the J gene lost 0 bases, with 10 bases spanning the gap. The CDR3, as DNA: TGTGCCAGCAGCTTAGTACAGGATTTTAGCAATCAGCCCCAGCATTTT. This codes for CASSLVQDFSNQPQHF.

The V call is TRBV7-3, the J call TRBJ1-1, with 7 nucleotides matching TRBD1. The CDR3 totals 17 residues. Losses at the gene ends were 5 bases for V and 0 bases for J; bases not matched to a gene: 12. Per the germline V gene, CDR1 is SGHTA and CDR2 is FQGTGA. In DNA form, the CDR3 reads TGTGCCAGCAGCCCATATGGGGACAGCGATTTGAACACTGAAGCTTTCTTT. As protein: CASSPYGDSDLNTEAFF.

J is TRBJ1-1 and V is TRBV7-2, with a tentative D call TRBD1 (5 bases). V lost 6 bases and J 2 bases, leaving 22 bases between the germline ends. CDR1 is SGHTA, CDR2 FQGNSA, per germline. This CDR3 is built from 17 residues. The CDR3 protein is CASRSRGPGRENTEAFF. CDR3 sequence (DNA): TGTGCCAGCAGGAGCCGTGGTCCGGGACGGGAAAACACTGAAGCTTTCTTT.

This clonotype was detected only a few times. V and J are TRBV29-1 and TRBJ2-5; D unclear. CDR1 SQVTM and CDR2 ANQGSEA come from the germline V gene. The V and J ends lost 2 bases and 2 bases respectively, with 9 bases between them. The CDR3 length is 13 residues. The CDR3 loop reads CSVETIVQETQYF. The CDR3 coding sequence is TGCAGCGTTGAAACTATAGTTCAAGAGACCCAGTACTTC.

The CDR3: CASSGTGARLYNEQFF. The DNA for the CDR3 is TGCGCCAGCAGTGGCACAGGGGCCCGACTCTACAATGAGCAGTTCTTC. The rearrangement uses TRBV5-1 and TRBJ2-1, with TRBD1 matching over 7 bases. Per germline, CDR1 SGHRS and CDR2 YFSETQ. CDR3 length: 16 amino acids. The J segment lost 3 bases and the V segment lost 5 bases, leaving 11 bases of the junction unmatched.

The CDR3 spells CASSLGRTEANYGYTF. Here the CDR3 DNA reads TGTGCCAGCAGCTTAGGGAGGACAGAAGCTAACTATGGCTACACCTTC. This rearrangement joins TRBV7-9 to TRBJ1-2, with D possibly being TRBD1 (6 bases). The CDR3 is 16 residues long. Germline-derived CDR1 and CDR2 are SEHNR and FQNEAQ (reference sequence). Trimming left V 1 base short and J 0 bases short, with 12 bases between.

The chain joins TRBV7-8 to TRBJ2-1; 9 bases fit TRBD1. The CDR3 is 17 residues long. In germline, CDR1 is SGHVS, CDR2 FQNEAQ. V shed 2 bases and J 4 bases; nucleotides not matched to a gene: 9. This CDR3 reads CASSLYSYGTGYNEQFF. The CDR3 region has the DNA TGTGCCAGCAGCTTATATTCGTACGGGACAGGGTACAATGAGCAGTTCTTC.